This passage covers 30 T cell receptor beta chains from one sample sequenced in a study of regulatory T cells in long-lasting Graves disease (dated by TCRdb to the early 2020s). The intended sense of this specimen's time point label: persistent/refractory GD, antithyroid drugs over 5 years with positive TRAb. RNA was extracted from PBMCs in TRIzol for both TCR sequencing and RNA sequencing. Libraries were built with multiplex PCR. The instrument given in TCRdb is Illumina HiSeq 4000. iRepertoire HTBI primers and Arm-PCR amplification of CDR3 regions were used to construct TCR beta libraries. TCRdb reworked the public reads: Q25 trimming with fastp, MiXCR clone assembly, productive beta chains retained. Records with the same CDR3 protein are collapsed into one entry carrying the most frequent genes and DNA. The sample contains around 460,000 distinct CDR3 sequences, about 22% of them found a single time. Around 13% of the sample belongs to the ten largest clones.

Sample: peripheral blood mononuclear cells (PBMCs), taken when the disease was refractory, from a patient treated with antithyroid drugs. Every receptor here comes from a female donor with Graves disease.

This clonotype was picked up a small number of times. The chain uses TRBV6-1 and TRBJ1-1, with D possibly TRBD1 on 6 matching bases. Germline CDR1 reads MNHNS; CDR2 reads SASEGT. Trimming pared 6 bases from V and 11 bases from J, leaving 19 bases between. This CDR3 region has 13 residues. DNA of the CDR3: TGTGCCAGCAGCCTTAATGGACAGTCGGGCGCTTTCTTT. Translating gives CASSLNGQSGAFF.

The V call is TRBV12-5, the J call TRBJ2-6; D uncertain. With 5 bases removed from V and 0 bases from J, the gap between germline ends came to 32 bases. Germline CDR1 and CDR2: LGHNT and FRNRAP. The CDR3 contains 23 residues. The CDR3 DNA reads TGTGCTAGTGGTCCCGGAGTGCCCCAAATAAATCCTCTCCTATTCTCTGGGGCCAACGTCCTGACTTTC. Translating it yields CASGPGVPQINPLLFSGANVLTF.

This clonotype was observed a few times. This rearrangement joins TRBV9 to TRBJ2-5; tentative D call: TRBD2 (7 bases). The CDR3 is 12 amino acids. The germline V gene encodes CDR1 SGDLS and CDR2 YYNGEE. Deletions cut 3 bases from V and 9 bases from J, with 12 bases between. The CDR3 nucleotides read TGTGCCAGCAGCGGGGGGGGGCGGTCCCAGTACTTC. Protein sequence: CASSGGGRSQYF. Supplemented by reference TRBV9 and TRBJ2-5, the full variable domain reads DSGVTQTPKHLITATGQRVTLRCSPRSGDLSVYWYQQSLDQGLQFLIQYYNGEERAKGNILERFSAQQFPDLHSELNLSSLELGDSALYFCASSGGGRSQYFGPGTRLLVL.

This clonotype was picked up a small number of times. This chain links TRBV28 with TRBJ1-4; D call uncertain. Trimming removed 6 bases from V and 0 bases from J, with 17 bases in between. Germline lookup yields CDR1 MDHEN and CDR2 SYDVKM. There are 17 residues in the CDR3. CDR3 bases: TGTGCCAGCAGCTCGCGTCGGTACACTGCAACTAATGAAAAACTGTTTTTT. This gives the protein CASSSRRYTATNEKLFF.

This clonotype was seen ten or more times. This sequence joins TRBV7-9 and TRBJ1-6; 7 positions agree with TRBD1. The CDR3 contains 15 residues. The V segment lost 5 bases and the J segment 10 bases; nucleotides outside the gene matches: 11. CDR1 is SEHNR, CDR2 FQNEAQ, per germline (reference sequence). The CDR3 spells CASSQLRQGGSPLHF. In DNA form, the CDR3 reads TGTGCCAGCAGCCAACTAAGACAGGGCGGGTCACCCCTCCACTTT.

This clonotype was counted only a few times. The rearrangement joins TRBV4-1 to TRBJ1-2; the match to TRBD1 covers 8 bases. Germline CDR1 is MGHRA and CDR2 is YSYEKL. CDR3 length: 13 residues. With 1 base clipped from V and 13 bases from J, the junction kept 8 bases outside the gene matches. The CDR3 DNA reads as TGCGCCAGCAGCCAAGTATCGGACAGGGTCCGCACCTTC. Its protein product is CASSQVSDRVRTF.

This clonotype was seen at least ten times. V is TRBV2 and J is TRBJ1-3, with D hard to call. The CDR3 is 16 amino acids. CDR1 is SNHLY and CDR2 is FYNNEI in the germline V gene. Trimming removed 7 bases at V and 0 bases at J, with 16 bases between. The CDR3 region is CASKGRRNVSGNTIYF. The CDR3 DNA follows: TGTGCCAGCAAAGGTCGACGGAACGTCTCTGGAAACACCATATATTTT.

This clonotype was seen repeatedly, ten times or more. The chain links TRBV27 to TRBJ1-2, with D perhaps TRBD1 (5 bases). The CDR3 extends over 14 amino acids. Trimming removed 5 bases from V and 4 bases from J, with 14 bases in between. Germline CDR1 is MNHEY and CDR2 is SMNVEV (reference sequence). The CDR3 is CASSPGPTLYGYTF. CDR3 sequence (DNA): TGTGCCAGCAGTCCGGGACCGACCCTCTATGGCTACACCTTC.

The chain has TRBV7-2 and TRBJ1-6; D gene uncertain. The CDR3 is 15 amino acids. CDR1 SGHTA and CDR2 FQGNSA come from the germline V gene. Trimming removed 4 bases at V and 10 bases at J, with 17 bases between. The CDR3 nucleotides read TGTGCCAGCAGCTCAAATAGTGACCGGCTGTCACCCCTCCACTTT. This gives the protein CASSSNSDRLSPLHF.

This clonotype was recorded a few times. This chain links TRBV18 with TRBJ1-1, with D possibly matching TRBD1 (6 bases). The germline CDR1 and CDR2 sequences are KGHSH and LQKENI. The ends were cut back, 2 bases at V and 1 base at J, with 17 bases in the middle. There are 17 residues in the CDR3. The CDR3 sequence is CASSPVAFLGANTEAFF. The CDR3 DNA is TGTGCCAGCTCACCAGTCGCTTTCTTGGGGGCGAACACTGAAGCTTTCTTT.

The rearrangement joins TRBV12-3 or TRBV12-4 to TRBJ2-5; D possibly matches TRBD1 or TRBD2 (5 bases each). The V gene lost 11 bases and the J gene lost 5 bases, with 21 bases spanning the gap. This CDR3 has 14 residues. Written as DNA, the CDR3 is TGTGCCGGCGGTTTGGGACGGGCCCAGGAGACCCAGTACTTC. Residues: CAGGLGRAQETQYF.

This clonotype showed up many times. This chain uses TRBV28 with TRBJ1-1, with D possibly being TRBD1 (5 bases). The V end lost 5 bases, the J end lost 4 bases, and 14 bases lay between the germline ends. Germline V gene lookup returns CDR1 MDHEN and CDR2 SYDVKM. The CDR3 contains 14 residues. The CDR3 spells CASSIPRGPTEAFF. CDR3 sequence (DNA): TGTGCCAGCAGTATCCCTCGGGGACCCACTGAAGCTTTCTTT. Filled out from reference TRBV28 and TRBJ1-1, the complete variable domain reads DVKVTQSSRYLVKRTGEKVFLECVQDMDHENMFWYRQDPGLGLRLIYFSYDVKMKEKGDIPEGYSVSREKKERFSLILESASTNQTSMYLCASSIPRGPTEAFFGQGTRLTVV.

The rearrangement joins TRBV27 to TRBJ1-2, with TRBD1 matching over 10 bases. CDR1 and CDR2 from the germline V gene are MNHEY and SMNVEV (reference sequence). V dropped 1 base and J dropped 7; count of bases not matched to a gene: 3. CDR3 length: 14 amino acids. The DNA of the CDR3 is TGTGCCAGCAGTTTATACGGACAGGGGGGTGGCTACACCTTC. This sequence encodes CASSLYGQGGGYTF.

This clonotype was seen a few times. The chain uses TRBV27 and TRBJ1-6; TRBD1 matches at 7 bases. The CDR3 loop spans 15 amino acids. CDR1 is MNHEY and CDR2 is SMNVEV in the germline V gene (reference sequence). With V trimmed by 3 bases and J by 5 bases, 4 bases remained unmatched. The CDR3 region is CASSFLDRDNSPLHF. The CDR3 nucleotides are TGTGCCAGCAGTTTCCTCGACAGGGATAATTCACCCCTCCACTTT.

This clonotype is a singleton in its sample. A read error may be the cause here, since a much bigger clone is one base away. This rearrangement joins TRBV6-1 to TRBJ1-1, with a possible D match to TRBD1 (6 bases). Germline CDR1 MNHNS, CDR2 SASEGT. The CDR3 consists of 16 residues. V lost 4 bases to trimming and J lost 6 bases, with 21 bases between them. DNA for the CDR3: TGTGCCAGCAGTGGATTGGCAGGGGTCGTCACGGCTGAAGCTTTCTTT. Its translation is CASSGLAGVVTAEAFF.

This clonotype appeared once. V is TRBV6-1 and J is TRBJ2-4; maybe TRBD2 (6 bases). Trimming cost V 5 bases and J 0 bases, with 23 bases left between them. Germline V lookup: CDR1 MNHNS, CDR2 SASEGT. The CDR3 consists of 19 residues. The CDR3 DNA is TGTGCCAGCAGTCACAGTGATGGACTAACGAAAGTAGCCAAAAACATTCAGTACTTC. Translated, it gives CASSHSDGLTKVAKNIQYF.

This clonotype was recorded many times. The CDR3 is CASRTGTNTGELFF. CDR3 DNA sequence: TGTGCCAGCAGGACAGGGACGAACACCGGGGAGCTGTTTTTT. V and J are TRBV19 and TRBJ2-2, with TRBD1 matching 8 bases. CDR3 length equals 14 residues. CDR1 is LNHDA, CDR2 SQIVND, per germline (reference sequence). The J segment lost 0 bases and the V segment lost 9 bases, leaving 3 bases of the junction unmatched. The entire variable domain, with the rest obtained from reference TRBV19 and TRBJ2-2, is as follows: DGGITQSPKYLFRKEGQNVTLSCEQNLNHDAMYWYRQDPGQGLRLIYYSQIVNDFQKGDIAEGYSVSREKKESFPLTVTSAQKNPTAFYLCASRTGTNTGELFFGEGSRLTVL.

A few counts support this clonotype. V usage is TRBV20-1 and J usage is TRBJ2-1; 10 bases are a match to TRBD1. CDR1 and CDR2 from the germline V gene are DFQATT and SNEGSKA (reference sequence). The junction had 6 bases not matched to a gene; V was cut back by 5 bases and J by 8 bases. The CDR3 runs 13 residues. CDR3 DNA: TGCAGTGCTCCGGGACAGGGGAGTGATGAGCAGTTCTTC. This translates into CSAPGQGSDEQFF.

This chain connects TRBV7-9 to TRBJ1-1, with TRBD1 identical over 7 bases. Germline values: CDR1 SEHNR, CDR2 FQNEAQ (reference sequence). The CDR3 totals 17 residues. V was pared by 7 bases and J by 1 base, with 15 bases of the junction left unmatched. CDR3 nucleotide sequence: TGTGCCAGCACCGAATATTCATCAGGGGGGAGGAACACTGAAGCTTTCTTT. This encodes CASTEYSSGGRNTEAFF.

The DNA of the CDR3 is TGTGCCACAGGAACAGGGGGGTCACCCCTCCACTTT. It yields the protein CATGTGGSPLHF. The chain links TRBV19 to TRBJ1-6; 8 bases align to TRBD1. The V and J ends lost 10 bases and 10 bases, in that order; junction bases with no gene match: 6. The CDR3 is 12 residues long. CDR1 is LNHDA and CDR2 is SQIVND in the germline V gene (reference sequence).

Ten or more counts support this clonotype. V gene TRBV28 combines with J gene TRBJ2-7; D is undetermined. Per the germline V gene, CDR1 is MDHEN and CDR2 is SYDVKM. The V and J ends lost 6 bases and 4 bases respectively, with 13 bases between them. This CDR3 has 13 residues. CDR3 region: CASSLSYLYEQYF. CDR3 nucleotides: TGTGCCAGCAGCCTCAGCTACCTATACGAGCAGTACTTC.

This clonotype occurred many times. This chain connects TRBV28 to TRBJ1-1, with 7 positions matching TRBD1. Losses at the gene ends were 6 bases for V and 3 bases for J; bases not matched to a gene: 7. Germline CDR1 is MDHEN and CDR2 is SYDVKM. This CDR3 has 14 amino acids. Here the CDR3 DNA reads TGTGCCAGCAGGTATACAGGGGCGCACACTGAAGCTTTCTTT. Translation: CASRYTGAHTEAFF.

The rearrangement links TRBV4-3 to TRBJ2-7, with TRBD1 identical over 10 bases. Germline lookup yields CDR1 LGHNA and CDR2 YSLEER. The CDR3 runs 15 residues. The V gene end was trimmed by 0 bases and the J gene end by 4 bases; junction bases not matched to a gene: 3. The CDR3 spells CASSQDPDRGYEQYF. CDR3 bases: TGCGCCAGCAGCCAAGATCCGGACAGGGGGTACGAGCAGTACTTC.

The chain couples TRBV6-5 to TRBJ1-3, with a tentative D call TRBD1 (5 bases). Germline V gene data show CDR1 as MNHEY and CDR2 as SVGAGI. The CDR3 loop spans 14 amino acids. V dropped 4 bases and J dropped 4 bases, with 11 bases sitting between them. Here the CDR3 reads CASSSGTYGNTIYF. As DNA, the CDR3 is TGTGCCAGCAGTTCCGGGACGTACGGAAACACCATATATTTT.

The CDR3: CASSLSTGPQGEAFF. The CDR3 nucleotides read TGTGCCAGCAGCTTATCGACAGGGCCTCAGGGTGAAGCTTTCTTT. The V call is TRBV7-2, the J call TRBJ1-1; TRBD1 matches 7 bases. There are 15 residues in the CDR3. Germline values: CDR1 SGHTA, CDR2 FQGNSA. After removal of 2 bases from V and 7 bases from J, the junction contained 10 bases not matched to a gene.

This clonotype came up many times. The junction departs from germline at one end; a sequencing error may be responsible. This chain joins TRBV6-1 and TRBJ1-1, with a possible D match to TRBD1 (5 bases). This CDR3 has 16 residues. Looked up from germline, CDR1 is MNHNS and CDR2 is SASEGT. CDR3 sequence: CASSEGGGRGNAEAFF. The CDR3 coding sequence is TGTGCCAGCAGTGAAGGTGGGGGACGGGGGAACGCTGAAGCTTTCTTT.

This clonotype was picked up many times. The V and J genes are TRBV6-1 and TRBJ2-7; weak D call: TRBD1 (6 bases). CDR1 and CDR2 from the germline V gene are MNHNS and SASEGT. The ends were cut back, 5 bases at V and 0 bases at J, with 11 bases in the middle. CDR3 size: 14 residues. The CDR3 protein is CASSNRDGSYEQYF. The CDR3 coding sequence is TGTGCCAGCAGTAACAGGGACGGCTCCTACGAGCAGTACTTC.

The table lists this clonotype with many counts. The rearrangement uses TRBV12-3 or TRBV12-4 and TRBJ2-7, with D possibly TRBD1 on 6 matching bases. Trimming stripped 4 bases from V and 3 bases from J, with 16 bases between. This CDR3 contains 15 residues. CDR3 sequence reads: CASSSLSGTLYEQYF. In DNA, the CDR3 is TGTGCCAGCAGTTCCCTCTCCGGGACACTCTACGAGCAGTACTTC.

The rearrangement links TRBV20-1 to TRBJ2-1; perhaps TRBD2 as D (5 bases). V lost 0 bases, J lost 7 bases, and 13 bases lay in between. The CDR3 covers 14 residues. Germline CDR1 is DFQATT and CDR2 is SNEGSKA (reference sequence). CDR3 protein: CSARDPGTGNEQFF. CDR3 in DNA: TGCAGTGCTAGAGATCCGGGAACGGGGAATGAGCAGTTCTTC.

At least ten counts were recorded for this clonotype. V gene TRBV12-3 or TRBV12-4 combines with J gene TRBJ2-7; 11 bases line up with TRBD2. CDR3 length: 15 residues. Trimming removed 5 bases from V and 5 bases from J; junction bases left unmatched: 8. The CDR3 coding sequence is TGTGCCAGCAGTGAGGGAACTAGCGGGAGTAACGAGCAGTACTTC. Its protein product is CASSEGTSGSNEQYF.